The source of this T cell receptor (beta chain) is a study of HIV-infected children after antiretroviral therapy interruption. As for the study in general: Children had CD4+ above 500, viral load below 50 copies/ml, either treatment arm. Interruption-arm sampling covered weeks 0, 12, interruption end (24 or 48), and about 3 years post-study.

Treatment here: PENTA 11 planned treatment interruption arm or continuous ART arm. Note on this clonotype: What it recognizes is unknown.

RNA-based 3' RACE libraries used unique molecular identifiers. TCRdb re-derived calls from the 3' RACE reads in MiXCR, one entry per CDR3 protein. The sample lists more than 85,000 distinct CDR3 sequences; 6.9% were seen once. Study results and limitations: Minor non-naive CD45RA+ populations, like EMRA or stem memory, might contaminate naive sorts.

V shed 6 bases and J shed 3 bases, with 11 bases lying between them. CDR1 is MGHDK and CDR2 is SYGVNS in the germline V gene. The CDR3 runs to 13 residues. The source material was CD45RA+ CD4+ T cells from PBMCs, pooled from several time points, sampled from a donor given antiretroviral therapy, either interrupted or continuous. Subset indicated: naive CD4+ CD45RA+ CD45RO- T cells. This TCR came from a pool of human donors with HIV. The chain combines TRBV25-1 with TRBJ1-1; tentatively, D is TRBD1 (5 bases). CDR3 nucleotide sequence: TGTGCCAGCAGGCGGGACTTCGACACTGAAGCTTTCTTT. This codes for CASRRDFDTEAFF.